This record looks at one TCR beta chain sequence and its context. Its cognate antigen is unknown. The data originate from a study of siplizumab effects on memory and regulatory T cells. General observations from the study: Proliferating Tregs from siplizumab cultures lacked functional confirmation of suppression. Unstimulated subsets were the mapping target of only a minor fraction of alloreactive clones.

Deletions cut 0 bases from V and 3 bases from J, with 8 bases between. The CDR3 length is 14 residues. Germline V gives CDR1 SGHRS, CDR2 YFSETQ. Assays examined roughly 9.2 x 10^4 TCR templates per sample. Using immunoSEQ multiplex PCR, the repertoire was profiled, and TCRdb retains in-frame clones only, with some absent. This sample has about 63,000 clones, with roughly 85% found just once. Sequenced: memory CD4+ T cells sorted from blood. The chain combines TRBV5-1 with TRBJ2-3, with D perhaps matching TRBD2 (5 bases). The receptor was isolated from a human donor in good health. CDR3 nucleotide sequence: TGCGCCAGCAGCTTGGGACTAAGTACAGATACGCAGTATTTT. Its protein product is CASSLGLSTDTQYF. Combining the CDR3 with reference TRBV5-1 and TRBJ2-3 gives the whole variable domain KAGVTQTPRYLIKTRGQQVTLSCSPISGHRSVSWYQQTPGQGLQFLFEYFSETQRNKGNFPGRFSGRQFSNSRSEMNVSTLELGDSALYLCASSLGLSTDTQYFGPGTRLTVL.